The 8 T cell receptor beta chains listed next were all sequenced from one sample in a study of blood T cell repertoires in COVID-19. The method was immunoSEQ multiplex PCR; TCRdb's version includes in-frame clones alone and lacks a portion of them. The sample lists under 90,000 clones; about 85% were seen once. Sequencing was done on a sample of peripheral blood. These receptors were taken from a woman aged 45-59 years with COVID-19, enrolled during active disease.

The CDR3 DNA is TGTGCCAGCAGGGGACAGCAGTATCAGCCCCAGCATTTT. It yields the protein CASRGQQYQPQHF. The chain has TRBV6-5 and TRBJ1-5; 7 bases are a match to TRBD1. J was trimmed by 5 bases and V by 6 bases; bases with no gene match: 4. The germline CDR1 and CDR2 sequences are MNHEY and SVGAGI. The CDR3 is made up of 13 amino acids.

The CDR3 nucleotides are TGTGCCAGCAGCTCCCGAGTGACTAGCGGGGGACCCTACAATGAGCAGTTCTTC. Protein sequence: CASSSRVTSGGPYNEQFF. The genes are TRBV7-8 and TRBJ2-1; TRBD2 aligns across 12 bases. V gave up 4 bases and J gave up 2 bases; unmatched junction bases: 9. The CDR3 has 18 residues. Germline CDR1 is SGHVS and CDR2 is FQNEAQ.

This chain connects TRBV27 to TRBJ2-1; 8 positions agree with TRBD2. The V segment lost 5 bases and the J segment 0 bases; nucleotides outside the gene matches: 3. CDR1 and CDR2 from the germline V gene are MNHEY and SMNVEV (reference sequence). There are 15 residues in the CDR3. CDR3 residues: CASSLSGSSYNEQFF. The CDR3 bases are TGTGCCAGCAGTCTCAGCGGGAGCTCCTACAATGAGCAGTTCTTC.

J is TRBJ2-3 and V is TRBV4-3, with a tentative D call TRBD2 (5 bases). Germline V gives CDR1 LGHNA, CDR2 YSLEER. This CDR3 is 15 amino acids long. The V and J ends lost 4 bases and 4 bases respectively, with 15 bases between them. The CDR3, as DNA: TGCGCCAGCAGCCCCACCGGGATAGAGGCAGATACGCAGTATTTT. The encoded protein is CASSPTGIEADTQYF.

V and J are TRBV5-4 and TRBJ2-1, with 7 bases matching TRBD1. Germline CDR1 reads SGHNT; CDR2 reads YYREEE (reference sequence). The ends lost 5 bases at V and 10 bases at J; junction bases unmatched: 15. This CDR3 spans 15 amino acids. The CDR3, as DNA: TGTGCCAGCAGACCGTTGGGACAGTCTCAATGGGAGCAGTTCTTC. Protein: CASRPLGQSQWEQFF. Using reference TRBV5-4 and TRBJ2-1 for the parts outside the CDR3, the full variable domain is ETGVTQSPTHLIKTRGQQVTLRCSSQSGHNTVSWYQQALGQGPQFIFQYYREEENGRGNFPPRFSGLQFPNYSSELNVNALELDDSALYLCASRPLGQSQWEQFFGPGTRLTVL.

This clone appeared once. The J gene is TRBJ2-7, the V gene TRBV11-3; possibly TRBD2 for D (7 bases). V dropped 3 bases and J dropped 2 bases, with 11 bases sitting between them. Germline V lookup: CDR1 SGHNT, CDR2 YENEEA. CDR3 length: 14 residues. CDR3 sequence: CASSFGGLTYEQYF. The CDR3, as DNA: TGTGCCAGCAGCTTCGGGGGGCTTACCTACGAGCAGTACTTC. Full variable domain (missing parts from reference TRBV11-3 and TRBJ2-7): EAGVVQSPRYKIIEKKQPVAFWCNPISGHNTLYWYLQNLGQGPELLIRYENEEAVDDSQLPKDRFSAERLKGVDSTLKIQPAELGDSAVYLCASSFGGLTYEQYFGPGTRLTVT.

CDR3 residues: CASSYGTANEKLFF. The CDR3 nucleotides are TGCGCCAGCAGCTACGGGACAGCTAATGAAAAACTGTTTTTT. The rearrangement links TRBV5-1 to TRBJ1-4, with 7 positions matching TRBD1. The V gene's germline CDR1 is SGHRS and CDR2 YFSETQ. V lost 3 bases and J lost 3; bases outside the gene matches: 2. This CDR3 contains 14 residues.

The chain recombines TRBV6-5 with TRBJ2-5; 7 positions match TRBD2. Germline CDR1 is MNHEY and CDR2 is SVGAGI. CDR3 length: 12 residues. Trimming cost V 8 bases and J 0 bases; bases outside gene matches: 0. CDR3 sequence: CASGRDQETQYF. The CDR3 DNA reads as TGTGCCAGCGGGAGGGACCAAGAGACCCAGTACTTC.